This TCR beta chain was documented in a study of blood T cell repertoires in COVID-19. Across the study: T cells, B-cell-depleted T cells, or PBMCs provided the cDNA or gDNA that served as material.

Repertoires were generated with immunoSEQ multiplex PCR, while TCRdb's copy carries only in-frame clones and drops some. There are some 140,000 clones in the sample; approximately 84% occur only once, and roughly a sixth lies in the top ten. CDR3 size: 15 residues. The V and J ends lost 0 bases and 4 bases respectively, with 10 bases between them. Germline lookup yields CDR1 SGHAT and CDR2 FQNNGV. This sequence originates from a woman older than 75 with acute or convalescent COVID-19. Sequences were obtained from peripheral blood. This chain uses TRBV11-2 with TRBJ1-5; D might be TRBD1 (5 bases). CDR3 nucleotide sequence: TGTGCCAGCAGCTTAGACAGGGTTGGAAATCAGCCCCAGCATTTT. The encoded protein is CASSLDRVGNQPQHF.